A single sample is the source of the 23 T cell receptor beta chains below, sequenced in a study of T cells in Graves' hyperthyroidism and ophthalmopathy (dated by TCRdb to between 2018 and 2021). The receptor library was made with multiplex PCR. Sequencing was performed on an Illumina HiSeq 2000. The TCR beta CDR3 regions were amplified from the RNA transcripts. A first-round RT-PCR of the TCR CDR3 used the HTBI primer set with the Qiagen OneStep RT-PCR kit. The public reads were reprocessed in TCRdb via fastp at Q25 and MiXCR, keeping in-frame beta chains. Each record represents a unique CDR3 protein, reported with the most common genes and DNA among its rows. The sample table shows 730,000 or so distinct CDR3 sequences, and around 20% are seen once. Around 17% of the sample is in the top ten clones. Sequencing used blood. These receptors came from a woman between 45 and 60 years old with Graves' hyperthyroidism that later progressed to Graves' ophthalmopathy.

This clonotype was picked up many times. This CDR3 is CASSEVGTGNTEAFF. The CDR3 region has the DNA TGTGCCAGCAGTGAAGTCGGGACAGGGAACACTGAAGCTTTCTTT. J is TRBJ1-1 and V is TRBV6-1, with 8 bases that match TRBD1. Germline V gene sequence: CDR1 MNHNS, CDR2 SASEGT. The J segment lost 1 base and the V segment lost 1 base, leaving 2 bases of the junction unmatched. This CDR3 is 15 amino acids long.

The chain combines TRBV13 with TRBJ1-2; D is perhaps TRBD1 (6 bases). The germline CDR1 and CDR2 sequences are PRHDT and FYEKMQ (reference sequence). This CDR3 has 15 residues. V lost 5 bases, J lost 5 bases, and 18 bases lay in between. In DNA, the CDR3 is TGTGCCAGCAGCGCCTTCCGGACAGTAACTTATGGCTACACCTTC. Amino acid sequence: CASSAFRTVTYGYTF.

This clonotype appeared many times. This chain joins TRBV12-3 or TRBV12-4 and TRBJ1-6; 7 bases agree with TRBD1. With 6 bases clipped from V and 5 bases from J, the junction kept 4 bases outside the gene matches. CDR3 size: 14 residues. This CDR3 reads CASSGTVDNSPLHF. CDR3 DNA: TGTGCCAGCAGCGGGACAGTCGATAATTCACCCCTCCACTTT.

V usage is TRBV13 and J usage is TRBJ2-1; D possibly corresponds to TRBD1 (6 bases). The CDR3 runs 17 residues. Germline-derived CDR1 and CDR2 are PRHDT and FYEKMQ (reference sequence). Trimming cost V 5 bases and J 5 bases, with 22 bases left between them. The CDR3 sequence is CASSPRHDRPNDNEQFF. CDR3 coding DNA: TGTGCCAGCAGCCCAAGACACGACAGGCCAAACGACAATGAGCAGTTCTTC.

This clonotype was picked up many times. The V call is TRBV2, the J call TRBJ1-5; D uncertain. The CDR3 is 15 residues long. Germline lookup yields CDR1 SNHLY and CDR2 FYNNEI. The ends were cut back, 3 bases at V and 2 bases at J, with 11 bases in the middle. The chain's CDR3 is CASSDPATGNQPQHF. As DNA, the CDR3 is TGTGCCAGCAGTGACCCTGCAACCGGCAATCAGCCCCAGCATTTT.

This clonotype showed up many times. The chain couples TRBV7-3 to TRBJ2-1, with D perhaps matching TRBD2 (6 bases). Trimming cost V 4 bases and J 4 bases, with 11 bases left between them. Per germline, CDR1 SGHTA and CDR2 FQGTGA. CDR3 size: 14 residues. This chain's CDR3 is CASSSRGEYNEQFF. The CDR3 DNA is TGTGCCAGCAGCTCCCGCGGGGAATACAATGAGCAGTTCTTC.

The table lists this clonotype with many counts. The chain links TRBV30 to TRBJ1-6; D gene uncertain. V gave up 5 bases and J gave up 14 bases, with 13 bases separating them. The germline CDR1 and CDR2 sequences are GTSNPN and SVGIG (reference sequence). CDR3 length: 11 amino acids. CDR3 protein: CAWGNGLTLHF. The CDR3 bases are TGTGCCTGGGGTAATGGTCTAACCCTCCACTTT. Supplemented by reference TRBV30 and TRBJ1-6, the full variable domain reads SQTIHQWPATLVQPVGSPLSLECTVEGTSNPNLYWYRQAAGRGLQLLFYSVGIGQISSEVPQNLSASRPQDRQFILSSKKLLLSDSGFYLCAWGNGLTLHFGNGTRLTVT.

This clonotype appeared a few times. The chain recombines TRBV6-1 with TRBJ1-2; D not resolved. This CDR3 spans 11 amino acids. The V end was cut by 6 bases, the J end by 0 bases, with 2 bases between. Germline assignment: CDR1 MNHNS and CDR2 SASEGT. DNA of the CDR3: TGTGCCAGCAGATCTAACTATGGCTACACCTTC. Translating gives CASRSNYGYTF.

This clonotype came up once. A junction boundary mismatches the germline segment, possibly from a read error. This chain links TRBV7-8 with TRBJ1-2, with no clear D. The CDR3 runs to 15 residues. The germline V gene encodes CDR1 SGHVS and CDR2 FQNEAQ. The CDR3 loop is CASSSVREYNDGYTF. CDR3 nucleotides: TGTGCCAGCAGCAGCGTCCGGGAATATAACGATGGCTACACCTTC.

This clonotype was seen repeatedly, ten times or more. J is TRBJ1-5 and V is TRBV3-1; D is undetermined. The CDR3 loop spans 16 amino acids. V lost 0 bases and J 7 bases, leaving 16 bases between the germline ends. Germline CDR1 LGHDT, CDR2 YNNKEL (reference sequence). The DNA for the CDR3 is TGTGCCAGCAGCCAAGATGTTTATCCATTCGGGCAGCCCCAGCATTTT. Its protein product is CASSQDVYPFGQPQHF.

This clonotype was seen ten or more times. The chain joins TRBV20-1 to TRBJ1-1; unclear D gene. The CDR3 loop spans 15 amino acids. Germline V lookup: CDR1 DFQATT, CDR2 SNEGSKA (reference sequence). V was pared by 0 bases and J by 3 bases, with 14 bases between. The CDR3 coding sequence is TGCAGTGCTAGAGATCCCCTAGGATCGGACACTGAAGCTTTCTTT. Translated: CSARDPLGSDTEAFF.

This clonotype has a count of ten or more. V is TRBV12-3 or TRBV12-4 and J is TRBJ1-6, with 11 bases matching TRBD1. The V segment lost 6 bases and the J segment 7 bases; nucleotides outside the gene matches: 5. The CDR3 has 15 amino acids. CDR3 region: CASSAGTGGNSPLHF. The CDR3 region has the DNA TGTGCCAGCAGCGCCGGGACAGGGGGAAATTCACCCCTCCACTTT.

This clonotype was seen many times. CDR3 amino acids: CASSFGTRYEQYF. The DNA for the CDR3 is TGTGCCAGCAGCTTTGGGACACGCTACGAGCAGTACTTC. The genes are TRBV7-2 and TRBJ2-7; tentative D call: TRBD1 (6 bases). V lost 3 bases and J lost 3, with 9 bases in between. The CDR3 sequence is 13 residues long. CDR1 and CDR2 from the germline V gene are SGHTA and FQGNSA.

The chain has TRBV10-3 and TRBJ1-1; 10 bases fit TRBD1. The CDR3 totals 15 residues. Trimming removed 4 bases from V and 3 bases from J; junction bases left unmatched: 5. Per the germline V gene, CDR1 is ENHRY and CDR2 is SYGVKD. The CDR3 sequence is CAISGTGGRDTEAFF. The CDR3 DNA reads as TGTGCCATCAGTGGGACAGGGGGACGGGACACTGAAGCTTTCTTT.

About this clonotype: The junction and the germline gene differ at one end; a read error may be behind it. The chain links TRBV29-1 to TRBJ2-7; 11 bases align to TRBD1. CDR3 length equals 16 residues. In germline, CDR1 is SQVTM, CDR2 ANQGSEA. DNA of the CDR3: TGCAGCGTTGAAAAGGAGGGACAGGGGGACACCTACAAGCAGTACTTC. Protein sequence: CSVEKEGQGDTYKQYF.

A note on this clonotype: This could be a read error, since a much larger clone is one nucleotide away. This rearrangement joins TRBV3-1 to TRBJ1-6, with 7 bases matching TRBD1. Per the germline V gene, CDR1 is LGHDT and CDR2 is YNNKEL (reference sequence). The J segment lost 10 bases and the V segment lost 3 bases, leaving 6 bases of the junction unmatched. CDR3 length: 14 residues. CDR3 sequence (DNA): TGTGCCAGCAGCCAGGCAGGGGGAGCGTCACCCCTCCACTTT. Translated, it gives CASSQAGGASPLHF.

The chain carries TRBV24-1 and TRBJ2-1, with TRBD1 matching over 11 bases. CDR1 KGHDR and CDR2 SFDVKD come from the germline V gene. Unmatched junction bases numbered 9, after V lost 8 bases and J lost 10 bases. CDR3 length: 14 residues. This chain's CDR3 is CATNRDRGFREQFF. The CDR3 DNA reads TGTGCCACCAACCGGGACAGGGGGTTTAGGGAGCAGTTCTTC.

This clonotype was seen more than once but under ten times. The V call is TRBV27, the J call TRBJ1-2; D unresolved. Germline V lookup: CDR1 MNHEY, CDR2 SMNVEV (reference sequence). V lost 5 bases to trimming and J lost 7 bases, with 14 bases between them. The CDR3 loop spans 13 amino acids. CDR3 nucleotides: TGTGCCAGCAGTCCAAGGGAATCCGCTGGCTACACCTTC. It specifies CASSPRESAGYTF.

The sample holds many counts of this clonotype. The CDR3 is CASSSTSGSPSYEQYF. The CDR3 DNA is TGTGCCAGCAGCTCGACTAGCGGTAGTCCCTCCTACGAGCAGTACTTC. The chain couples TRBV11-2 to TRBJ2-7, with 9 bases aligning to TRBD2. CDR1 is SGHAT, CDR2 FQNNGV, per germline. V lost 4 bases, J lost 0 bases, and 7 bases stayed unmatched. This CDR3 region has 16 residues.

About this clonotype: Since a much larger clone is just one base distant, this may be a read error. The CDR3 spells CAGSQDLPGNEQFF. CDR3 coding DNA: TGTGCCGGCAGCCAAGATCTTCCCGGCAATGAGCAGTTCTTC. The rearrangement links TRBV3-1 to TRBJ2-1; D is unresolved. CDR1 LGHDT and CDR2 YNNKEL come from the germline V gene (reference sequence). CDR3 length: 14 amino acids.

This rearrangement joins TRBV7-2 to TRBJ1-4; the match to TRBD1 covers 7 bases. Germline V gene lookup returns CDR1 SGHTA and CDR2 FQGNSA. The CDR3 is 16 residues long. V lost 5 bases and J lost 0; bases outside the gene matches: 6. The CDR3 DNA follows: TGTGCCAGCAGCATACAGGGGATTGCAACTAATGAAAAACTGTTTTTT. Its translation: CASSIQGIATNEKLFF.

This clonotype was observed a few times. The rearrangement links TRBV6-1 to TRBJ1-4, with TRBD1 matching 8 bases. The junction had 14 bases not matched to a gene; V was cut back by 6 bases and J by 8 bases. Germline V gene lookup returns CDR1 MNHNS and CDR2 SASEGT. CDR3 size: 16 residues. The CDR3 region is CASRKLGGTGGEKLFF. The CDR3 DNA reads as TGTGCCAGCAGGAAGCTAGGAGGGACAGGAGGGGAAAAACTGTTTTTT.

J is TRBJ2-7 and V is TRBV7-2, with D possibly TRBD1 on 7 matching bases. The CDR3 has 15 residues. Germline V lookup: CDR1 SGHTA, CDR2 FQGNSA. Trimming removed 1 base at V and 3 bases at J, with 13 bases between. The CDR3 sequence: CASSLVPGGGYEQYF. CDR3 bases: TGTGCCAGCAGCTTAGTCCCAGGGGGAGGCTACGAGCAGTACTTC.